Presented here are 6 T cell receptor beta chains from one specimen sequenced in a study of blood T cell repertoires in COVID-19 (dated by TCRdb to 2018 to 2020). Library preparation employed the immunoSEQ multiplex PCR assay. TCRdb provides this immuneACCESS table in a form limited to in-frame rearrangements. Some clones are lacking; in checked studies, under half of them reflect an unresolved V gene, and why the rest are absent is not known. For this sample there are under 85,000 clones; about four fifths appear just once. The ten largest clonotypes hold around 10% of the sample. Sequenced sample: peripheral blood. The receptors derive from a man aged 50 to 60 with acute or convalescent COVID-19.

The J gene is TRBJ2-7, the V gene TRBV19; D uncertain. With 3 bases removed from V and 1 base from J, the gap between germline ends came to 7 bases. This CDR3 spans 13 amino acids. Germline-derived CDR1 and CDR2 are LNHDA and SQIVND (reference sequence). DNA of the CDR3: TGTGCCAGTAGTATTGGCAGATCCTACGAGCAGTACTTC. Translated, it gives CASSIGRSYEQYF.

Here the CDR3 DNA reads TGTGCCAGCAGCTATCCGACAGGGAGCAACGAGCAGTACTTC. This encodes CASSYPTGSNEQYF. The J gene is TRBJ2-7, the V gene TRBV5-6; TRBD1 agrees at 7 bases. The CDR3 has 14 residues. J gave up 5 bases and V 3 bases, and 8 bases lay outside the gene matches. Germline V gene sequence: CDR1 SGHDT, CDR2 YYEEEE.

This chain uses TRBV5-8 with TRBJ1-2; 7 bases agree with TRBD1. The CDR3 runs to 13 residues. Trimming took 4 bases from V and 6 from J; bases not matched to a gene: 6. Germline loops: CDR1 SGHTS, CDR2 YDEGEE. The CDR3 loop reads CASSMTGLNGYTF. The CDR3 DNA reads TGTGCCAGCAGCATGACAGGGTTGAATGGCTACACCTTC.

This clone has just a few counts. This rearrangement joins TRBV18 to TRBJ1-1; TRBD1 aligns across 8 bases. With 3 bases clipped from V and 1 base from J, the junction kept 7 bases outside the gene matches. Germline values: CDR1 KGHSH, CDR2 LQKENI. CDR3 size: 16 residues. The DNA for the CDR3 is TGTGCCAGCTCACCTTTTTTGACAGGGGAGAACACTGAAGCTTTCTTT. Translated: CASSPFLTGENTEAFF.

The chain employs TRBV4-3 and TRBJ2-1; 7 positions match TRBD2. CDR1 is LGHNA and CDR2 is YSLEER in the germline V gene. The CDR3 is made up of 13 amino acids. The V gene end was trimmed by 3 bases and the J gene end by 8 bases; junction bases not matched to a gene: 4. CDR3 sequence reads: CASSQAAGDEQFF. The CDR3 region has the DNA TGCGCCAGCAGCCAGGCTGCGGGGGATGAGCAGTTCTTC.

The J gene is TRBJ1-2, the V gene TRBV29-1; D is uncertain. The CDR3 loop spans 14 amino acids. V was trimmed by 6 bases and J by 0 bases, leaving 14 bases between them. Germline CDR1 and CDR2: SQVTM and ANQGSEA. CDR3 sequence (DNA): TGCAGCGTCCCTCGGGAGCCCACTAACTATGGCTACACCTTC. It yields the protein CSVPREPTNYGYTF.